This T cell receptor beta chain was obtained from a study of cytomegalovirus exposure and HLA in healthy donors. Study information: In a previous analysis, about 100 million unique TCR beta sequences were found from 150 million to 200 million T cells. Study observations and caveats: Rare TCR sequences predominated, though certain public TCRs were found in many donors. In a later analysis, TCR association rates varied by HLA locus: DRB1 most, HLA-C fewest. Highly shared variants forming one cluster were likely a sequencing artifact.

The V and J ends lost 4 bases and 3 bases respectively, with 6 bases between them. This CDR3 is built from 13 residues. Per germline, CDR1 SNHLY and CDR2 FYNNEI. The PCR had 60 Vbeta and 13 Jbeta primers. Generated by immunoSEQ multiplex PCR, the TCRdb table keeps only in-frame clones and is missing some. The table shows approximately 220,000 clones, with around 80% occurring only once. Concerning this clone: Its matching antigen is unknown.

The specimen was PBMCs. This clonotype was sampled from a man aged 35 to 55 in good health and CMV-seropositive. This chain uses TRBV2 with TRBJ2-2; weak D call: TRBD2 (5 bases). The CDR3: CASSGGYTGELFF. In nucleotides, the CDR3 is TGTGCCAGCAGTGGCGGGTACACCGGGGAGCTGTTTTTT.